A selection of T cell receptor beta chains follows, all from one sample in a study of blood T cell repertoires in COVID-19. Only in-frame clones appear in the TCRdb table, and some are missing; sequencing was by immunoSEQ multiplex PCR. The top ten clones hold under 5.5% of a sample with tens of thousands of clones, about four fifths of them seen once. The sample was peripheral blood. The receptors were sampled from a man aged 80 or over with COVID-19, enrolled during active disease. Each CDR3 is given with its conserved first and last residue. Fields, in order: D gene, J gene, V gene, clone size, CDR3 protein, CDR3 DNA. The D gene is left open where the match is weak. Size is omitted from some rows. Given values are once, few, many or a class for expanded clones.

d_call: TRBD1; j_call: TRBJ1-1; v_call: TRBV5-1; clone_size: .; cdr3_aa: CASEPGDRRGTEAFF; cdr3_nt: TGCGCCAGCGAGCCGGGGGACAGGAGAGGGACTGAAGCTTTCTTT
d_call: .; j_call: TRBJ1-6; v_call: TRBV7-9; clone_size: .; cdr3_aa: CASSSVREHNSPLHF; cdr3_nt: TGTGCCAGCAGCTCGGTAAGGGAGCATAATTCACCCCTCCACTTT
d_call: TRBD2; j_call: TRBJ2-7; v_call: TRBV9; clone_size: .; cdr3_aa: CASSVGRTSGSYEQYF; cdr3_nt: TGTGCCAGCAGCGTAGGGAGAACTAGCGGGAGCTACGAGCAGTACTTC
d_call: TRBD1; j_call: TRBJ1-3; v_call: TRBV7-2; clone_size: .; cdr3_aa: CASSTRTGRGNTIYF; cdr3_nt: TGTGCCAGCAGCACCAGGACAGGGCGGGGAAACACCATATATTTT
d_call: .; j_call: TRBJ1-2; v_call: TRBV4-1; clone_size: .; cdr3_aa: CASSPGTIYGYTF; cdr3_nt: TGCGCCAGCAGCCCCGGGACTATATATGGCTACACCTTC
d_call: TRBD1; j_call: TRBJ1-4; v_call: TRBV5-1; clone_size: .; cdr3_aa: CASSFARGDATNEKLFF; cdr3_nt: TGCGCCAGCAGCTTCGCCAGGGGGGATGCAACTAATGAAAAACTGTTTTTT
d_call: .; j_call: TRBJ1-5; v_call: TRBV19; clone_size: .; cdr3_aa: CASSIGIQGAQPQHF; cdr3_nt: TGTGCCAGTAGTATTGGGATACAGGGTGCTCAGCCCCAGCATTTT
d_call: .; j_call: TRBJ1-2; v_call: TRBV28; clone_size: .; cdr3_aa: CASTPPQNYGYTF; cdr3_nt: TGTGCCAGCACTCCGCCACAGAACTATGGCTACACCTTC
d_call: TRBD1; j_call: TRBJ1-6; v_call: TRBV30; clone_size: .; cdr3_aa: CAWSAQGARNSPLHF; cdr3_nt: TGTGCCTGGAGCGCACAGGGGGCCCGTAATTCACCCCTCCACTTT
d_call: TRBD1; j_call: TRBJ2-3; v_call: TRBV5-6; clone_size: .; cdr3_aa: CASSFGQGAVDTQYF; cdr3_nt: TGTGCCAGCAGCTTTGGACAGGGGGCAGTAGATACGCAGTATTTT
d_call: .; j_call: TRBJ2-2; v_call: TRBV6-4; clone_size: many; cdr3_aa: CASSDSAASVTGELFF; cdr3_nt: TGTGCCAGCAGTGACTCAGCCGCAAGTGTCACCGGGGAGCTGTTTTTT
d_call: .; j_call: TRBJ2-7; v_call: TRBV7-9; clone_size: few; cdr3_aa: CASSSRAYEQYF; cdr3_nt: TGTGCCAGCAGCTCCCGCGCCTACGAGCAGTACTTC
d_call: TRBD2; j_call: TRBJ2-7; v_call: TRBV10-3; clone_size: .; cdr3_aa: CAISGSGGWAYEQYF; cdr3_nt: TGTGCCATCAGTGGCTCGGGAGGGTGGGCCTACGAGCAGTACTTC
d_call: .; j_call: TRBJ1-2; v_call: TRBV19; clone_size: few; cdr3_aa: CASSSERYGYTF; cdr3_nt: TGTGCCAGTAGTTCAGAGCGCTATGGCTACACCTTC
d_call: TRBD2; j_call: TRBJ2-7; v_call: TRBV23-1; clone_size: once; cdr3_aa: CASSQGTSGRLGLYEQYF; cdr3_nt: TGCGCCAGCAGTCAAGGGACTAGCGGGAGGTTGGGGCTCTACGAGCAGTACTTC
d_call: .; j_call: TRBJ2-1; v_call: TRBV7-3; clone_size: once; cdr3_aa: CASSLGSRRVLDNEQFF; cdr3_nt: TGTGCCAGCAGCTTAGGGTCCCGGAGGGTTCTTGACAATGAGCAGTTCTTC
d_call: .; j_call: TRBJ1-2; v_call: TRBV19; clone_size: .; cdr3_aa: CASSIKTTNYGYTF; cdr3_nt: TGTGCCAGTAGTATAAAAACTACTAACTATGGCTACACCTTC
d_call: TRBD2; j_call: TRBJ2-3; v_call: TRBV6-1; clone_size: once; cdr3_aa: CASSLLAGSQDTQYF; cdr3_nt: TGTGCCAGCAGTTTACTAGCGGGGTCCCAAGATACGCAGTATTTT
d_call: .; j_call: TRBJ2-5; v_call: TRBV5-4; clone_size: .; cdr3_aa: CASSLGPGNKETQYF; cdr3_nt: TGTGCCAGCAGCTTGGGTCCGGGGAATAAAGAGACCCAGTACTTC
d_call: TRBD1; j_call: TRBJ1-5; v_call: TRBV6-1; clone_size: .; cdr3_aa: CASSEFYPGGHFNQPQHF; cdr3_nt: TGTGCCAGCAGTGAATTCTACCCAGGGGGGCACTTCAATCAGCCCCAGCATTTT
d_call: .; j_call: TRBJ1-5; v_call: TRBV3-1/TRBV3-2; clone_size: .; cdr3_aa: CASSQDRVKQPQHF; cdr3_nt: TGTGCCAGCAGCCAAGACAGGGTGAAACAGCCCCAGCATTTT
d_call: TRBD2; j_call: TRBJ2-5; v_call: TRBV9; clone_size: few; cdr3_aa: CASRGDQETQYF; cdr3_nt: TGTGCCAGCCGGGGGGACCAAGAGACCCAGTACTTC